This paragraph covers one T cell receptor (beta chain) sequence. The data derive from a study of CD8+CD57+ T cells in acquired aplastic anemia. Study-wide background: Sorted CD4+ and CD8+ cells gave an average of approximately 3 ug of DNA.

Sequencing was done on patients that had shown CD8+CD57+ cell expansion by flow cytometry. CDR3 and TCR beta VDJ profiling relied on genomic DNA as the template. A single record per CDR3 protein comes from TCRdb applying MiXCR to the reads. The sample carries 150,000 to 180,000 distinct CDR3 sequences, about 48% recorded once. Unmatched junction bases numbered 6, after V lost 7 bases and J lost 7 bases. This CDR3 has 13 residues. The source material was sorted CD4+, CD8+, or CD8+CD57+ T cells (not recorded which) from PBMCs. The sequence derives from a human donor with aplastic anemia. The rearrangement links TRBV12-3 or TRBV12-4 to TRBJ1-5, with 8 bases that match TRBD1. In nucleotides, the CDR3 is TGTGCCAGCATTCGACAGGGGAACCAGCCCCAGCATTTT. Encoded protein: CASIRQGNQPQHF.